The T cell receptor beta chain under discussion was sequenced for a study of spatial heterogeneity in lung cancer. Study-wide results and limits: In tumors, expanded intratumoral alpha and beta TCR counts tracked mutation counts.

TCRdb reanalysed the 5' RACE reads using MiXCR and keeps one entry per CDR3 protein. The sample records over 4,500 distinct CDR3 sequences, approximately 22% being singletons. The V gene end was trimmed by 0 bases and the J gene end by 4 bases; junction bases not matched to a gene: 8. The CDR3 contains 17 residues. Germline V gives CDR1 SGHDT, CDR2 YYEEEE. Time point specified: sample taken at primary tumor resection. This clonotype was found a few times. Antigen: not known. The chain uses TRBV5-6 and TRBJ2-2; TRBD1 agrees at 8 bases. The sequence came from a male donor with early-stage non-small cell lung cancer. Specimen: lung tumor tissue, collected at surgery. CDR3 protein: CASSLGPGQETTGELFF. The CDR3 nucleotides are TGTGCCAGCAGCTTGGGTCCGGGACAGGAGACCACCGGGGAGCTGTTTTTT.